The rows below give T cell receptor beta chains drawn from one sample of a study of T cell responses to AZD1222 COVID-19 vaccine. Profiled with immunoSEQ multiplex PCR; TCRdb holds only in-frame clones, not every one. This sample has tens of thousands of clones; about 91% occur once, and the top ten carry about 9.4%. The specimen was peripheral blood, collected on day 0 of MenACWY control vaccination. These receptors all stem from an adult in good health. Each CDR3 is given with its conserved first and last residue.

J	V	CDR3
TRBJ1-2	TRBV12-3/TRBV12-4	CASSLESFYGYTF
TRBJ1-2	TRBV19	CASSKQGTRLGSDSNYGYTF
TRBJ2-2	TRBV27	CASSLNGGRSGELFF
TRBJ1-5	TRBV19	CASKEGGYSNQPQHF
TRBJ1-2	TRBV7-2	CASSLRGNNYGYTF
TRBJ1-4	TRBV5-1	CASSTGQDEKLFF
TRBJ1-1	TRBV19	CASSINRGLDTEAFF
TRBJ1-4	TRBV2	CASSDLDSSANEKLFF
TRBJ1-1	TRBV7-8	CASSFSGTEAFF
TRBJ1-3	TRBV2	CASGDGLHSGNTIYF